This TCR beta chain is from a study of T-cell memory formation after mild COVID-19. Study-wide background: The two donors had largely donor-specific TCR clusters.

Germline lookup yields CDR1 LGHNA and CDR2 YNFKEQ. The length of the CDR3 is 15 residues. The V and J ends lost 0 bases and 8 bases respectively, with 11 bases between them. Study-level results: CD4+ contracting clones were found mainly in CM and EM, and CD8+ ones in EMRA. Clones that shrank (day 15 to 85) were balanced CD4/CD8, whereas later expanders leaned CD4+.

Barcoded TCR alpha and TCR beta cDNA libraries with UMIs came from 5'RACE using constant-segment primers. One entry per CDR3 protein results from TCRdb running MiXCR on the 5' RACE reads. There are approximately 340,000 distinct CDR3 sequences in the sample; over 10% occur only once, and roughly 23% lies in the top ten. As for this clonotype: The antigen is not known.

The chain couples TRBV4-2 to TRBJ1-6, with D possibly TRBD1 on 6 matching bases. The specimen sequenced was PBMCs or a T cell subset sorted from them (not recorded which). The sequence was collected from a young man who had mild COVID-19 (a few samples of this study predate the infection). Cell type and time point are not known. The CDR3 here is CASSQDGRGHSPLHF. CDR3 DNA: TGTGCCAGCAGCCAAGACGGCAGGGGTCATTCACCCCTCCACTTT.